A single T cell receptor beta chain is shown here with its context. Its antigen remains unknown. The source of the sample is a study of blood T cells in healthy people across ages. The study's findings and limits: A strong correlation was seen between TCR beta diversity and naive T cell percentage. Estimates of diversity drawn from one million T cells were considered underestimates.

A J-beta primer mix and a sample-barcoded 5' primer were used in a second PCR of about 6 to 12 cycles. TCRdb redid the calling of the 5' RACE reads with MiXCR, one entry per CDR3 protein. The repertoire holds about 1.4 million distinct CDR3 sequences, with roughly 64% as singletons. V was clipped by 4 bases and J by 2 bases; unmatched bases: 17. Germline assignment: CDR1 SGHRS and CDR2 YFSETQ. CDR3 size: 19 residues. This receptor was identified in a man aged 18 to 29 in good health. Input material: blood. The rearrangement uses TRBV5-1 and TRBJ2-5, with 10 bases identical to TRBD1. The CDR3 is CASSPTGGQGGFGQETQYF. For the CDR3, the DNA is TGCGCCAGCAGCCCGACAGGGGGCCAGGGAGGGTTCGGACAAGAGACCCAGTACTTC.